This TCR beta chain was sequenced in a study of T-cell memory formation after mild COVID-19. On the study more broadly: TCR clusters were largely donor specific. Notes on the study in general: Clonal second-wave expansions that peaked on day 37 had unconfirmed SARS-CoV-2 specificity. Contracting clones localized mainly to CM and EM when CD4+ and mainly to EMRA when CD8+.

In TCRdb, the 5' RACE reads were re-called with MiXCR into one record per CDR3 protein. The sample lists roughly 600,000 distinct CDR3 sequences, about a sixth occurring once. To note about this clonotype: Its antigen is unidentified.

Germline V lookup: CDR1 SGHDT, CDR2 YYEEEE. CDR3 length: 11 amino acids. Germline trimming cut 4 bases from V and 15 bases from J; bases unmatched to any gene: 3. This TCR was recovered from an adult woman who had mild COVID-19 (a few samples of this study predate the infection). Cell type and time point are not known. The sequencing sample was made of PBMCs or a T cell subset sorted from them (not recorded which). This chain connects TRBV5-6 to TRBJ2-6, with 8 bases that match TRBD1. CDR3 sequence reads: CASSLRGPLTF. CDR3 bases: TGTGCCAGCAGCCTCAGGGGGCCCCTGACTTTC.